The clone carrying this T cell receptor beta chain was seen ten or more times. Its antigen is currently unknown. With 3 bases removed from V and 0 bases from J, the gap between germline ends came to 7 bases. The CDR3 has 14 residues. The germline V gene has CDR1 SGHRS and CDR2 YFSETQ. This record comes from a study of neurological immune-mediated disorders. Study findings and constraints: No CDR3 amino acid sequences recurred among expanded clones across subjects, suggesting private repertoires in all groups.

TCRdb analysed the 5' RACE reads with MiXCR anew, one entry per CDR3 protein. The table lists around 40,000 distinct CDR3 sequences, almost 7.5% of them singletons. The chain is built from TRBV5-1 and TRBJ2-1, with D unresolved. The clonotype was recovered from a man in his forties or fifties in good health. Sequenced: CD4+ T cells from blood. Here the CDR3 reads CASSSDSSYNEQFF. In nucleotides, the CDR3 is TGCGCCAGCAGCTCAGATAGCTCCTACAATGAGCAGTTCTTC.